The 9 T cell receptor beta chains reported below all come from one sample, sequenced in a study of T-cell reconstitution after alpha-beta-depleted transplantation in children. Researchers prepared the TCRbeta library using unique molecular identifiers, the study reports. TCRdb fed the PCR reads into MiXCR, producing one record per CDR3 protein. The sample contains about 200,000 distinct CDR3 sequences, approximately 15% of which appear only once. This specimen consisted of PBMCs from the stem cell graft donor, obtained from the stem cell graft. Source of these receptors: a human donor who donated a stem cell graft to a child with acute lymphoblastic leukemia.

This clonotype was picked up many times. V gene TRBV12-3 or TRBV12-4 combines with J gene TRBJ1-3, with a possible D match to TRBD1 (6 bases). The V end was cut by 6 bases, the J end by 0 bases, with 15 bases between. The CDR3 loop spans 16 amino acids. The CDR3 protein is CASSVSQGFSGNTIYF. In DNA, the CDR3 is TGTGCCAGCAGCGTGTCACAGGGCTTCTCTGGAAACACCATATATTTT.

This clonotype was recorded many times. The genes are TRBV5-1 and TRBJ2-5, with no clear D. The V end was cut by 0 bases, the J end by 2 bases, with 8 bases between. CDR1 is SGHRS, CDR2 YFSETQ, per germline. The CDR3 runs to 14 residues. DNA for the CDR3: TGCGCCAGCAGCTTGGTTCAGCAGCAAGAGACCCAGTACTTC. It encodes CASSLVQQQETQYF.

V usage is TRBV30 and J usage is TRBJ2-7; perhaps TRBD2 as D (5 bases). Germline loops: CDR1 GTSNPN, CDR2 SVGIG (reference sequence). This CDR3 has 12 residues. Between the trimmed V and J ends, which lost 8 bases and 4 bases, there was a span of 15 bases. CDR3 sequence (DNA): TGTGCCATGGGGAGTTGGCAATACGAGCAGTACTTC. The encoded protein is CAMGSWQYEQYF. The whole variable domain, remainder taken from reference TRBV30 and TRBJ2-7, is SQTIHQWPATLVQPVGSPLSLECTVEGTSNPNLYWYRQAAGRGLQLLFYSVGIGQISSEVPQNLSASRPQDRQFILSSKKLLLSDSGFYLCAMGSWQYEQYFGPGTRLTVT.

This clonotype was seen repeatedly, ten times or more. The chain couples TRBV7-9 to TRBJ2-5; 9 bases map to TRBD2. The CDR3 has 16 amino acids. Trimming cost V 5 bases and J 5 bases; bases outside gene matches: 12. CDR1 SEHNR and CDR2 FQNEAQ come from the germline V gene (reference sequence). The CDR3 sequence is CASSPNSGLARETQYF. The CDR3 nucleotides read TGTGCCAGCAGCCCTAACTCAGGACTAGCGAGGGAGACCCAGTACTTC.

This clonotype was seen at least ten times. The chain recombines TRBV20-1 with TRBJ2-2; no clear D gene. The length of the CDR3 is 14 residues. From germline, CDR1 is DFQATT and CDR2 SNEGSKA (reference sequence). With 6 bases removed from V and 2 bases from J, the gap between germline ends came to 13 bases. The CDR3 region is CSAETRRNTGELFF. The CDR3 coding sequence is TGCAGTGCCGAAACCAGGAGAAACACCGGGGAGCTGTTTTTT.

The chain employs TRBV20-1 and TRBJ2-5; 10 nucleotides agree with TRBD1. The trim removed 6 bases at V and 9 bases at J, leaving 16 bases unmatched. Germline V gene sequence: CDR1 DFQATT, CDR2 SNEGSKA (reference sequence). This CDR3 has 15 residues. The CDR3 DNA reads TGCAGTGCAACCGACAGGGGGCGCCCCTTCGAGGCCCAGTACTTC. Its protein product is CSATDRGRPFEAQYF.

A few counts support this clonotype. The chain recombines TRBV5-1 with TRBJ2-1, with D maybe TRBD2 (6 bases). Per the germline V gene, CDR1 is SGHRS and CDR2 is YFSETQ. The V gene lost 1 base and the J gene lost 6 bases, with 20 bases spanning the gap. The CDR3 has 17 amino acids. The CDR3 nucleotides read TGCGCCAGCAGCTTGACCCCCTCGGGAGCAGCCACCAATGAGCAGTTCTTC. As protein: CASSLTPSGAATNEQFF.

This clonotype has a count of ten or more. The chain uses TRBV5-6 and TRBJ1-5, with 7 bases that match TRBD1. V shed 5 bases and J 16 bases; nucleotides not matched to a gene: 12. The CDR3 covers 12 residues. Germline V gene data show CDR1 as SGHDT and CDR2 as YYEEEE. The DNA for the CDR3 is TGTGCCAGCAGGTCCCCGGGACAGCCGGATCATTTT. Encoded protein: CASRSPGQPDHF.

This clonotype was counted at least ten times. The V and J genes are TRBV18 and TRBJ2-7, with 7 bases lining up with TRBD2. Germline trimming cut 4 bases from V and 7 bases from J; bases unmatched to any gene: 10. The germline V gene has CDR1 KGHSH and CDR2 LQKENI. The CDR3 has 14 residues. CDR3 in DNA: TGTGCCAGCTCACAAAACGGGAGGCCGGGTGAGCAGTACTTC. Amino acid sequence: CASSQNGRPGEQYF.